This T cell receptor (beta chain) appears in the sequencing data of a study of CD8 T cells in ankylosing spondylitis. Study-level points and caveats: Blood from ankylosing spondylitis patients appeared to carry a characteristic roughly 8-variant TCR beta motif.

This clonotype showed up many times. Its antigen is currently unknown. From the 5' RACE reads, TCRdb called clonotypes with MiXCR, one entry per CDR3 protein. The data contain 350,000 or so distinct CDR3 sequences, about 9.9% of them singletons. The CDR3 contains 12 residues. CDR1 and CDR2 from the germline V gene are DFQATT and SNEGSKA (reference sequence). V gave up 1 base and J gave up 5 bases, with 8 bases separating them. The sequence was obtained from a female donor with ankylosing spondylitis or in good health (not recorded which). Sequencing was carried out using blood, either unsorted or a sorted T cell fraction (not recorded which). This rearrangement joins TRBV20-1 to TRBJ1-2, with D tentatively TRBD1 (5 bases). This CDR3 reads CSARVGAYGYTF. The CDR3, as DNA: TGCAGTGCTAGAGTAGGGGCTTATGGCTACACCTTC.